A selection of T cell receptor beta chains follows, all from one sample in a study of blood T cells in healthy people across ages. TCRdb fed the 5' RACE reads into MiXCR, producing one record per CDR3 protein. The repertoire includes 270,000 or so distinct CDR3 sequences, around 27% of them detected once, and approximately 28% sits in the top ten. Sequencing input: blood. Receptors originate from an older woman in good health. Both conserved end residues are part of each CDR3. The D gene is left open where the match is weak. Clone size, where shown, is once, few, many, or a class for clones that have expanded.

>.|15|.|TRBV6-1|TRBJ2-7
TGTGCCAGCAGTGAAGCATCGCTTCCCCCCTACGAGCAGTACTTC
CASSEASLPPYEQYF
>.|15|.|TRBV4-3|TRBJ1-1
TGCGCCAGCAGCCAAGTGGGGCGTTCCTACACTGAAGCTTTCTTT
CASSQVGRSYTEAFF
>TRBD2|16|.|TRBV7-8|TRBJ2-7
TGTGCCAGTGCCCTCGGACTAGCGGGAGTAATACGCGAGCAGTACTTC
CASALGLAGVIREQYF
>.|14|.|TRBV4-3|TRBJ2-7
TGCGCCAGCAGCTCCCTGACAGGTCGGTACGAGCAGTACTTC
CASSSLTGRYEQYF
>.|17|few|TRBV28|TRBJ2-5
TGTGCCAGCAGTTTAGGACGGTTCTGGGGGCGGAAGGAGACCCAGTACTTC
CASSLGRFWGRKETQYF
>.|15|once|TRBV7-2|TRBJ2-7
TGTGCCAGCAGCTTAGAGACAGGTGTTACCTACGAGCAGTACTTC
CASSLETGVTYEQYF
>.|16|.|TRBV28|TRBJ1-4
TGTGCCAGCAGAACCTCGTGGGGGAACTCTAATGAAAAACTGTTTTTT
CASRTSWGNSNEKLFF
>.|15|few|TRBV3-1|TRBJ2-7
TGTGCCAGCAGCCAAGTGGTGGGGCGTCGTTACGAGCAGTACTTC
CASSQVVGRRYEQYF
>.|16|few|TRBV5-1|TRBJ1-4
TGCGCCAGCAGCTTGTCCACAGGGACGGCGGGGGAAAAACTGTTTTTT
CASSLSTGTAGEKLFF
>.|13|.|TRBV6-2/TRBV6-3|TRBJ2-7
TGTGCCAGCAGTTACCGGGACACCTACGAGCAGTACTTC
CASSYRDTYEQYF
>TRBD2|15|few|TRBV5-1|TRBJ2-2
TGCGCCAGCAGCTGGAGTAGCGGGGCCACCGGGGAGCTGTTTTTT
CASSWSSGATGELFF
>.|12|.|TRBV6-5|TRBJ1-2
TGTGCCAGCAGACAGGGTGGCCATGGCTACACCTTC
CASRQGGHGYTF
>TRBD2|15|.|TRBV28|TRBJ2-5
TGTGCCAGCAGTCAAGGGACTAGCGGTAAAGAGACCCAGTACTTC
CASSQGTSGKETQYF
>.|12|.|TRBV4-1|TRBJ2-5
TGCGCCAGCAGCCACCACGGAGAGACCCAGTACTTC
CASSHHGETQYF
>TRBD2|16|many|TRBV3-1|TRBJ2-5
TGTGCCAGCAGCCCCCCCCTTGGGACTAGAACAGAGACCCAGTACTTC
CASSPPLGTRTETQYF
>TRBD2|15|few|TRBV6-1|TRBJ2-5
TGTGCCAGCAGTGCCGATACAGCGGGAGAAGAGACCCGGTACTTC
CASSADTAGEETRYF
>.|15|.|TRBV7-2|TRBJ2-7
TGTGCCAGCAGCTTATATGGCGGACTGGAGGGCGAGCAGTACTTC
CASSLYGGLEGEQYF
>.|16|many|TRBV12-3/TRBV12-4|TRBJ2-7
TGTGCCAGCAGTCCCACCGGGACCACCCTCTCCTACGAGCAGTACTTC
CASSPTGTTLSYEQYF
>TRBD1|17|.|TRBV24-1|TRBJ2-7
TGTGCCACCGCGGGACAGGGGGCGTCTAGCGGGAGTTACGAGCAGTACTTC
CATAGQGASSGSYEQYF
>.|17|few|TRBV5-1|TRBJ2-2
TGCGCCAGCAGCTTGGCCCCGGGACGGTCGAACACCGGGGAGCTGTTTTTT
CASSLAPGRSNTGELFF
>.|17|once|TRBV24-1|TRBJ2-2
TGTGCCACCAGTGATTATGCAGGGATGATTAACACCGGGGAGCTGTTTTTT
CATSDYAGMINTGELFF
>TRBD1|15|few|TRBV5-1|TRBJ2-7
TGCGCCAGCAGCTTGGGGGGGACAGAGATTAACGAGCAGTACTTC
CASSLGGTEINEQYF
>.|13|.|TRBV10-3|TRBJ2-1
TGTGCCATCAGTGAGACGACCCAGGTTGGGCAGTTCTTC
CAISETTQVGQFF
>.|13|few|TRBV20-1|TRBJ1-5
TGCAGTGCTAGGAGTACAGTCAATCAGCCCCAGCATTTT
CSARSTVNQPQHF
>.|12|many|TRBV20-1|TRBJ1-1
TGCAGTGCTGGGGGCTCGAACACTGAAGCTTTCTTT
CSAGGSNTEAFF
>TRBD1|17|few|TRBV20-1|TRBJ2-1
TGCAGTGCTAGCAAAGCCGGGACAGGGACTTCCCACAATGAGCAGTTCTTC
CSASKAGTGTSHNEQFF
>.|16|.|TRBV11-2|TRBJ2-5
TGTGCCAGCAGCTTAGTAGGGGGGAGTCAGAGGAAGACCCAGTACTTC
CASSLVGGSQRKTQYF
>.|14|once|TRBV29-1|TRBJ2-5
TGCAGCGTTGAGGGTGGGGCGACTCAAGAGACCCAGTACTTC
CSVEGGATQETQYF
>.|11|.|TRBV6-4|TRBJ2-1
TGTGCCAGCAGTGAACTAAGTGAGCAGTTCTTC
CASSELSEQFF
>TRBD1|15|.|TRBV4-2|TRBJ1-1
TGTGCCAGCAGCCAAGATGTGCAGGGGGCCACTGAAGCTTTCTTT
CASSQDVQGATEAFF
>.|13|.|TRBV24-1|TRBJ1-1
TGTGCCACCAGTGCCCCCGCGAGCACTGAAGCTTTCTTT
CATSAPASTEAFF
>.|15|.|TRBV12-3/TRBV12-4|TRBJ2-7
TGTGCCAGCAGTCGGGGGCTGGGGCCTTCCTACGAGCAGTACTTC
CASSRGLGPSYEQYF
>TRBD1|19|.|TRBV5-1|TRBJ2-5
TGCGCCAGCAGCTGGGGGACCGGGACAGGGGCGAAGAAACAAGAGACCCAGTACTTC
CASSWGTGTGAKKQETQYF
>.|13|.|TRBV2|TRBJ2-7
TGTGCCAGCCGACCCCGACTACAGGGCGAGCAGTACTTC
CASRPRLQGEQYF
>TRBD2|15|few|TRBV9|TRBJ2-7
TGTGCCAGCAGCGTATCCCTAGCGGCAACCTACGAGCAGTACTTC
CASSVSLAATYEQYF
>TRBD1|13|.|TRBV20-1|TRBJ2-7
TGCAGTTCGGCGGACAGGGGATCCTACGAGCAGTACTTC
CSSADRGSYEQYF
>TRBD1|15|.|TRBV7-7|TRBJ2-5
TGTGCTAGCAGCTTAGTAGGGACAGGGAGCGAGACCCAGTACTTC
CASSLVGTGSETQYF
>TRBD2|16|.|TRBV2|TRBJ2-3
TGTGCCAGCAGCAGACTAGCGGGAGGCACCACAGATACGCAGTATTTT
CASSRLAGGTTDTQYF
>.|12|few|TRBV7-2|TRBJ1-2
TGTGCCAGCAGCTTTACGGACCGTGGCTACACCTTC
CASSFTDRGYTF
>.|12|few|TRBV20-1|TRBJ2-1
TGCAGTGCTAGAGAGGTGAGACTTGAGCAGTTCTTC
CSAREVRLEQFF
>.|15|.|TRBV21-1|TRBJ2-4
TGTGCCAGCAGCAAAGAGGGGGTAGCCAAAAACATTCAGTACTTC
CASSKEGVAKNIQYF
>TRBD2|12|.|TRBV20-1|TRBJ2-3
TGCAGTGCCACGACTAGCGGGAATACGCAGTATTTT
CSATTSGNTQYF
>.|13|.|TRBV20-1|TRBJ1-5
TGCAGTGCTAATAGGGGGTTCAATCAGCCCCAGCATTTT
CSANRGFNQPQHF
>TRBD1|15|.|TRBV7-2|TRBJ2-3
TGTGCCAGCAGCGCACAGGGGGTGGGCACAGATACGCAGTATTTT
CASSAQGVGTDTQYF
>.|12|few|TRBV28|TRBJ2-5
TGTGCCAGCAGTCGGGACACTGGGACCCAGTACTTC
CASSRDTGTQYF
>TRBD1|13|few|TRBV29-1|TRBJ1-1
TGCAGCGTTGAAGGGCAGGGGGGCACTGAAGCTTTCTTT
CSVEGQGGTEAFF
>TRBD1|15|.|TRBV20-1|TRBJ2-2
TGCAGTGCTACAGGGGGCAGTACGGTACCCGGGGAGCTGTTTTTT
CSATGGSTVPGELFF
>TRBD1|15|.|TRBV18|TRBJ2-1
TGTGCCAGCTCACTTGGGACAGGGAATGTGGATGAGCAGTTCTTC
CASSLGTGNVDEQFF
>.|17|few|TRBV4-3|TRBJ2-6
TGCGCCAGCAGCCAAGATCTAGGCTTCTCTGGGGCCAACGTCCTGACTTTC
CASSQDLGFSGANVLTF
>.|19|.|TRBV7-6|TRBJ1-5
TGTGCCAGCAGCTTAGAACCGGGGACTACACTGTGTAGCAATCAGCCCCAGCATTTT
CASSLEPGTTLCSNQPQHF
>.|14|few|TRBV27|TRBJ1-1
TGTGCCAGCAGCCGCTCGACGGGGAACACTGAAGCTTTCTTT
CASSRSTGNTEAFF
>TRBD2|16|few|TRBV7-2|TRBJ2-5
TGTGCCAGCAGCCGAAGGGGACTAGCGGGAAAAGAGACCCAGTACTTC
CASSRRGLAGKETQYF
>.|13|.|TRBV12-3/TRBV12-4|TRBJ2-1
TGTGCCAGCAGACCGGGGAGTAACAATGAGCAGTTCTTC
CASRPGSNNEQFF
>TRBD1|19|few|TRBV27|TRBJ2-7
TGTGCCAGCAGAGTTTTTGGGACAGGGTCCTCATCCGGCTCCTACGAGCAGTACTTC
CASRVFGTGSSSGSYEQYF